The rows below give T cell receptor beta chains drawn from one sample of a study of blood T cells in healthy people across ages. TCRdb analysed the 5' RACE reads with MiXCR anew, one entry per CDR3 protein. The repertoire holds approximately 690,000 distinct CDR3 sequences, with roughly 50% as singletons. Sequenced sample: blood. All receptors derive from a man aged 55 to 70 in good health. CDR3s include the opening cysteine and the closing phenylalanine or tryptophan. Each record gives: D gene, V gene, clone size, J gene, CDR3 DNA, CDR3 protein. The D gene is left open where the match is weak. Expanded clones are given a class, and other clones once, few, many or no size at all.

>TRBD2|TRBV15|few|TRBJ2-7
TGTGCCACCAGCACCCACCCGGGACTACCCTACGAGCAGTACTTC
CATSTHPGLPYEQYF
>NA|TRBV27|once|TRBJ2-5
TGTGCCAGCAGTTTATCCGGGCCCCGTCCGGAGACCCAGTACTTC
CASSLSGPRPETQYF
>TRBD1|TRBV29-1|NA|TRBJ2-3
TGCAGCGTTGGAGGGGGCTTTGAGGATACGCAGTATTTT
CSVGGGFEDTQYF
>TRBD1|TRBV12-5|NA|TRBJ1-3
TGTGCTAGTGGTTTGGGTTTGTCCGACAGGGACGGCGGAAACACCATATATTTT
CASGLGLSDRDGGNTIYF
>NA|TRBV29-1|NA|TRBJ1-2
TGCAGCGTTGATGGGCAGGGCTGGGGTGGCTACACCTTC
CSVDGQGWGGYTF
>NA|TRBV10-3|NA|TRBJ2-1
TGTGCCATCCAAAGTGATGGGGGCGGGTACAATGAGCAGTTCTTC
CAIQSDGGGYNEQFF
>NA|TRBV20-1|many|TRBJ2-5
TGCAGTGCTAGAGTTGGGGGCCAAGAGACCCAGTACTTC
CSARVGGQETQYF
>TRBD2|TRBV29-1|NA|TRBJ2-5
TGCAGCGTTGGTGCCAACCCTCGGACTAGCAGAGAGACCCAGTACTTC
CSVGANPRTSRETQYF
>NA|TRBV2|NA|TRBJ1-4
TGTGCCAGCAGCAAAGCGGGAGGGAAAACCGAAAAACTGTTTTTT
CASSKAGGKTEKLFF
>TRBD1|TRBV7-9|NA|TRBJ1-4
TGTGCCAGCAGTGGGACAGGAAATGAAAAACTGTTTTTT
CASSGTGNEKLFF
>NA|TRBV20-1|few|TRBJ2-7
TGCAGTGCCCTCTCAGGCGTCCTGAGAGGCGAGCAGTACTTC
CSALSGVLRGEQYF
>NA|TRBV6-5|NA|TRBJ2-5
TGTGCCAGCAAATCGACAGCGGAGACCCAGTACTTC
CASKSTAETQYF
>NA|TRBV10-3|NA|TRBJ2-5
TGTGCCACCAACAGTCTCGGGCTCCAAGAGACCCAGTACTTC
CATNSLGLQETQYF
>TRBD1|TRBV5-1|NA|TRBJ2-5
TGCGCCAGCAGCCCGGACAGGCCAAAAGAGACCCAGTACTTC
CASSPDRPKETQYF
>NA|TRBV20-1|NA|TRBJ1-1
TGCAGTGCCGGGCGGGGGCGCTGGGCTGAAGCTTTCTTT
CSAGRGRWAEAFF